The 28 T cell receptor beta chains given below trace back to one sample, sequenced in a study of T cell repertoires in cytomegalovirus infection. TCRdb fed the reads into MiXCR, producing one record per CDR3 protein. The table records about 830,000 distinct CDR3 sequences, roughly 33% of them present only once. These TCRs are of unknown antigen specificity. This sample comprised cultured CD8+ T cells from PBMCs, obtained from culture after CMV antigen stimulation. These receptors all come from a human donor in good health (CMV status not recorded). Some clones in this sample may be carry-over from other donors' samples.

The chain recombines TRBV27 with TRBJ1-2, with D tentatively TRBD1 (6 bases). Germline V gene data show CDR1 as MNHEY and CDR2 as SMNVEV (reference sequence). Trimming removed 3 bases from V and 1 base from J, with 9 bases in between. This CDR3 is 14 amino acids long. CDR3 sequence: CASSFGQFNYGYTF. The CDR3 nucleotides are TGTGCCAGCAGTTTTGGACAGTTTAACTATGGCTACACCTTC.

This clonotype occurred a few times. In DNA form, the CDR3 reads TGTGCCAGCAGCCCCATGCGGGGGCCGGACACCGGGGAGCTGTTTTTT. As protein: CASSPMRGPDTGELFF. V is TRBV7-9 and J is TRBJ2-2, with D possibly being TRBD2 (7 bases). V dropped 5 bases and J dropped 3 bases, with 16 bases sitting between them. In germline, CDR1 is SEHNR, CDR2 FQNEAQ (reference sequence). CDR3 length: 16 amino acids.

This clonotype was found a few times. The genes are TRBV19 and TRBJ2-1; a possible D gene is TRBD1 (6 bases). Trimming removed 4 bases at V and 0 bases at J, with 10 bases between. The germline V gene has CDR1 LNHDA and CDR2 SQIVND (reference sequence). The CDR3 length is 15 residues. The CDR3 DNA is TGTGCCAGTAGTAGGGGACAACCCTCCTACAATGAGCAGTTCTTC. It yields the protein CASSRGQPSYNEQFF. Combining the CDR3 with reference TRBV19 and TRBJ2-1 gives the whole variable domain DGGITQSPKYLFRKEGQNVTLSCEQNLNHDAMYWYRQDPGQGLRLIYYSQIVNDFQKGDIAEGYSVSREKKESFPLTVTSAQKNPTAFYLCASSRGQPSYNEQFFGPGTRLTVL.

The sample holds a few counts of this clonotype. The chain recombines TRBV13 with TRBJ2-2; 13 positions agree with TRBD2. The V gene end was trimmed by 4 bases and the J gene end by 5 bases; junction bases not matched to a gene: 7. CDR1 and CDR2 (germline): PRHDT, FYEKMQ (reference sequence). CDR3 length: 17 amino acids. The CDR3 DNA reads TGTGCCAGCAGCTCGGGACTAGCGGGGAGAGGAACCGGGGAGCTGTTTTTT. Amino acids: CASSSGLAGRGTGELFF.

This chain joins TRBV27 and TRBJ1-4, with D unresolved. Trimming left V 1 base short and J 7 bases short, with 13 bases between. The CDR3 has 15 residues. CDR1 and CDR2 (germline): MNHEY, SMNVEV (reference sequence). CDR3 nucleotides: TGTGCCAGCAGTTTATTGGCGCAGCTCGGTGAAAAACTGTTTTTT. This codes for CASSLLAQLGEKLFF.

In this sample, this clonotype turned up a few times. This chain uses TRBV12-5 with TRBJ2-5; TRBD1 might be the D (5 bases). The CDR3 runs 12 residues. Trimming pared 8 bases from V and 5 bases from J, leaving 12 bases between. Germline CDR1 is LGHNT and CDR2 is FRNRAP. The CDR3 sequence is CASRGIGETQYF. DNA of the CDR3: TGTGCTAGTAGGGGTATCGGGGAGACCCAGTACTTC.

This chain joins TRBV4-1 and TRBJ2-1; TRBD2 matches at 8 bases. The CDR3 is 14 residues long. Germline loops: CDR1 MGHRA, CDR2 YSYEKL. With 3 bases clipped from V and 10 bases from J, the junction kept 8 bases outside the gene matches. CDR3 protein: CASSQAGGMGEQFF. The CDR3 DNA reads TGCGCCAGCAGCCAGGCGGGGGGCATGGGGGAGCAGTTCTTC.

This rearrangement joins TRBV20-1 to TRBJ2-7; D call uncertain. In germline, CDR1 is DFQATT, CDR2 SNEGSKA (reference sequence). CDR3 length: 13 amino acids. V lost 6 bases and J lost 2, with 14 bases in between. Here the CDR3 reads CSARRDGTYEQYV. CDR3 DNA: TGCAGTGCCCGCCGCGACGGAACCTACGAGCAGTACGTC.

This clonotype was recorded many times. The rearrangement links TRBV10-3 to TRBJ1-3; D is uncertain. From germline, CDR1 is ENHRY and CDR2 SYGVKD. The CDR3 covers 15 residues. V dropped 0 bases and J dropped 0 bases, with 6 bases sitting between them. The CDR3 DNA reads as TGTGCCATCAGTGAGTCGTCGAGCTCTGGAAACACCATATATTTT. Residues: CAISESSSSGNTIYF.

The V and J genes are TRBV27 and TRBJ2-2; D is uncertain. Germline V gene sequence: CDR1 MNHEY, CDR2 SMNVEV (reference sequence). Trimming took 7 bases from V and 0 from J, leaving 18 bases between them. This CDR3 is 17 amino acids long. CDR3 coding DNA: TGTGCCAGCATGAAAGGCTATGACCCAACGAACACCGGGGAGCTGTTTTTT. Encoded protein: CASMKGYDPTNTGELFF.

This clonotype appeared a few times. The chain couples TRBV5-5 to TRBJ2-7; TRBD2 matches at 11 bases. J was trimmed by 6 bases and V by 4 bases; bases with no gene match: 3. Germline V CDR1 and CDR2: SGHKS, YYEKEE (reference sequence). The CDR3 runs to 13 residues. The CDR3 region is CASSPLAGGEQYV. The DNA of the CDR3 is TGTGCCAGCAGCCCCCTAGCGGGGGGCGAGCAGTACGTC.

This clonotype was seen a handful of times. The chain carries TRBV15 and TRBJ2-5; D unresolved. CDR1 is LNHNV, CDR2 YYDKDF, per germline (reference sequence). This CDR3 region has 16 residues. V was cut by 0 bases and J by 2 bases, with 13 bases left in between. CDR3: CATSRDPRQIQETQYF. The CDR3 region has the DNA TGTGCCACCAGCAGAGATCCGCGGCAGATACAAGAGACCCAGTACTTC.

Here the CDR3 DNA reads TGTGCTAGTGGCGGGGCGGCCCAGCATTTT. Translation gives CASGGAAQHF. The V gene is TRBV12-5, the J gene TRBJ1-5, with D perhaps matching TRBD1 (5 bases). Germline CDR1 reads LGHNT; CDR2 reads FRNRAP. V dropped 6 bases and J dropped 11 bases, with 8 bases sitting between them. The CDR3 length is 10 residues.

In this sample, this clonotype turned up a few times. The V gene is TRBV11-1, the J gene TRBJ1-1, with TRBD1 matching over 7 bases. Germline V lookup: CDR1 SGHAT, CDR2 FQDESV (reference sequence). V trimming: 5 bases; J trimming: 3 bases; junction bases outside the gene matches: 6. This CDR3 contains 14 residues. The CDR3 here is CASSPTGVDTEAFF. The CDR3 coding sequence is TGTGCCAGCAGCCCCACAGGGGTAGACACTGAAGCTTTCTTT.

This clonotype was counted ten times or more. The chain combines TRBV7-2 with TRBJ1-4, with 9 bases fitting TRBD1. Germline assignment: CDR1 SGHTA and CDR2 FQGNSA. V dropped 0 bases and J dropped 10; count of bases not matched to a gene: 6. The CDR3 is made up of 15 amino acids. This CDR3 reads CASSLAGQGFLKLFF. CDR3 in DNA: TGTGCCAGCAGCTTAGCGGGACAGGGCTTTTTAAAACTGTTTTTT.

This clonotype was seen a handful of times. The J gene is TRBJ2-7, the V gene TRBV6-1, with 8 bases identical to TRBD1. Germline V gene data show CDR1 as MNHNS and CDR2 as SASEGT. This CDR3 has 15 residues. The ends lost 3 bases at V and 1 base at J; junction bases unmatched: 5. CDR3 sequence reads: CASSEQGAFSYEQYF. Written as DNA, the CDR3 is TGTGCCAGCAGTGAGCAGGGGGCCTTTTCCTACGAGCAGTACTTC.

The V and J genes are TRBV6-2 or TRBV6-3 and TRBJ1-5; D may be TRBD1 (5 bases). Germline CDR1 reads MNHEY; CDR2 reads SVGEGT. The CDR3 contains 14 residues. V was shortened by 2 bases and J by 6 bases, with 11 bases between the two germline ends. CDR3 bases: TGTGCCAGCAGTTACAGTGGGACTTTTCAGCCCCAGCATTTT. Amino acids: CASSYSGTFQPQHF.

There are a few counts of this clonotype. The V and J genes are TRBV27 and TRBJ1-2, with TRBD1 as a possible D gene (5 bases). V lost 2 bases, J lost 1 base, and 11 bases lay in between. Per the germline V gene, CDR1 is MNHEY and CDR2 is SMNVEV (reference sequence). The CDR3 spans 15 residues. CDR3: CASSLRAGINYGYTF. The CDR3 DNA is TGTGCCAGCAGTTTACGAGCAGGGATTAACTATGGCTACACCTTC.

The genes are TRBV7-9 and TRBJ2-3; 7 positions agree with TRBD2. Per germline, CDR1 SEHNR and CDR2 FQNEAQ (reference sequence). This CDR3 contains 16 residues. V shed 7 bases, J shed 2 bases, and the junction held 12 bases outside the gene matches. For the CDR3, the DNA is TGTGCCAGCACCGACCGTCGGGGGGTTAACACAGATACGCAGTATTTT. Translating gives CASTDRRGVNTDTQYF.

The rearrangement links TRBV4-2 to TRBJ1-1; maybe TRBD1 (6 bases). Germline V gene data show CDR1 as LGHNA and CDR2 as YNFKEQ. The ends were cut back, 0 bases at V and 3 bases at J, with 14 bases in the middle. This CDR3 has 16 amino acids. The CDR3 here is CASSQEGGGRHTEAFF. DNA for the CDR3: TGTGCCAGCAGCCAAGAAGGAGGGGGGCGACACACTGAAGCTTTCTTT.

J is TRBJ1-4 and V is TRBV7-9; 8 nucleotides line up with TRBD1. The CDR3 has 14 residues. Per the germline V gene, CDR1 is SEHNR and CDR2 is FQNEAQ (reference sequence). Trimming removed 4 bases from V and 7 bases from J; junction bases left unmatched: 5. The CDR3, as DNA: TGTGCCAGCAGCTCACCGGGACAGGCTGAAAAACTGTTTTTT. This translates into CASSSPGQAEKLFF.

This clonotype was observed a few times. The genes are TRBV7-9 and TRBJ2-2; no clear D. The CDR3 covers 17 residues. V was pared by 1 base and J by 0 bases, with 12 bases between. Germline-derived CDR1 and CDR2 are SEHNR and FQNEAQ (reference sequence). The CDR3 coding sequence is TGTGCCAGCAGCTTAGGTTCGCCAGGTGCGAACACCGGGGAGCTGTTTTTT. Translation: CASSLGSPGANTGELFF.

V gene TRBV13 combines with J gene TRBJ1-6; 7 bases are shared with TRBD1. CDR3 length: 11 amino acids. Germline V gene lookup returns CDR1 PRHDT and CDR2 FYEKMQ (reference sequence). After removal of 5 bases from V and 16 bases from J, the junction contained 5 bases not matched to a gene. The CDR3, as DNA: TGTGCCAGCAGCCAAGGGGGCGGTCTCCACTTT. Its translation is CASSQGGGLHF.

This clonotype was found many times. In DNA, the CDR3 is TGTGCCAGCAGCGCTGGTAAGGGGGCCACTGAAGCTTTCTTT. Amino acids: CASSAGKGATEAFF. This chain links TRBV7-9 with TRBJ1-1, with 7 nucleotides matching TRBD1. There are 14 residues in the CDR3. Germline V lookup: CDR1 SEHNR, CDR2 FQNEAQ (reference sequence). J lost 4 bases, V lost 5 bases, and 7 bases had no gene match.

In the case of this clonotype: Lacking the conserved final phenylalanine or tryptophan, this CDR3 likely reflects a read error. The chain couples TRBV12-3 or TRBV12-4 to TRBJ2-3; tentatively, D is TRBD2 (6 bases). Trimming took 5 bases from V and 5 from J, leaving 11 bases between them. CDR3 length: 13 amino acids. The DNA of the CDR3 is TGTGCCAGCAGTCCCACGGGGGTAGATACGCAGTATTCT. It codes for CASSPTGVDTQYS.

V usage is TRBV11-2 and J usage is TRBJ2-1, with 9 positions matching TRBD1. Trimming at V came to 1 base and at J to 9 bases, leaving 7 bases not matched to a gene. The V gene's germline CDR1 is SGHAT and CDR2 FQNNGV. The CDR3 runs to 15 residues. The CDR3 sequence is CASSLGGTGRGEQFF. CDR3 nucleotide sequence: TGTGCCAGCAGCTTAGGAGGGACAGGGCGGGGTGAGCAGTTCTTC.

There are a few counts of this clonotype. The chain links TRBV6-5 to TRBJ2-2; no definite D call. This CDR3 has 17 residues. The germline V and J ends were trimmed by 2 bases and 4 bases, with 17 bases remaining between them. The germline V gene encodes CDR1 MNHEY and CDR2 SVGAGI. The CDR3 reads CASSYTHGVTSTGELFF. CDR3 bases: TGTGCCAGCAGTTACACGCACGGAGTGACGAGCACCGGGGAGCTGTTTTTT.

The gene calls are TRBV12-3 or TRBV12-4 and TRBJ2-2; a weak D match, TRBD2 (5 bases). The length of the CDR3 is 12 residues. The V end lost 3 bases, the J end lost 9 bases, and 8 bases lay between the germline ends. The CDR3 loop is CASSFAGWELFF. DNA of the CDR3: TGTGCCAGCAGTTTCGCGGGTTGGGAGCTGTTTTTT.